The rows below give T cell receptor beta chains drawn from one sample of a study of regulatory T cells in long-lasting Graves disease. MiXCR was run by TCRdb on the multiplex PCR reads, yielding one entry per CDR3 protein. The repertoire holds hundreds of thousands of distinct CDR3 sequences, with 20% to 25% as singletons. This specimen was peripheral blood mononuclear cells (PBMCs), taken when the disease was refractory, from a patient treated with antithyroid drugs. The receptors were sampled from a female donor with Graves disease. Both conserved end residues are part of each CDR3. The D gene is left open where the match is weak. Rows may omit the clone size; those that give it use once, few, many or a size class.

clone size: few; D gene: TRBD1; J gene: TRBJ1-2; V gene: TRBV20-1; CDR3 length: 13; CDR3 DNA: TGCAGTGCTAGTGTTACAGGGGGTGGTGGCTACACCTTC; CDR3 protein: CSASVTGGGGYTF
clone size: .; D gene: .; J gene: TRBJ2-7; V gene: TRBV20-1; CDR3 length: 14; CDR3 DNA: TGCAGTGCTAGACCCGGGGGTCCTTCCTACGAGCAGTACTTC; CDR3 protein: CSARPGGPSYEQYF
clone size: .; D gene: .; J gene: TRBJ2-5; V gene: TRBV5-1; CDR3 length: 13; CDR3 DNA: TGCGCCAGCAGCCCTGGGATTGGCCAGACCCAGTACTTC; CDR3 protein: CASSPGIGQTQYF
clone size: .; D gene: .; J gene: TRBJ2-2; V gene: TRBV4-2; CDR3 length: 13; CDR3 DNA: TGTGCCAGCAGCCAAGACATCCTAGGGGAGCTGTTTTTT; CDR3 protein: CASSQDILGELFF
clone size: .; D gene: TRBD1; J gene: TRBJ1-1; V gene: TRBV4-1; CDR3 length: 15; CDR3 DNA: TGCGCCAGCAGCCAAGGGGGGGGACAGGGGTCTGAAGCTTTCTTT; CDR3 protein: CASSQGGGQGSEAFF
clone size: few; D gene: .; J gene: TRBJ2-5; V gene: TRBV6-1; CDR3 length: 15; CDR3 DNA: TGTGCCAGCAGCCGTGATGGGACGGCCACAGAGACCCAGTACTTC; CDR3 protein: CASSRDGTATETQYF
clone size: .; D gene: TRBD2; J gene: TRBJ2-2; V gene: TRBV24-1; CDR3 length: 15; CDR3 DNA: TGTGCCACCTATGATAGCGGGGGAGACACCGGGGAGCTGTTTTTT; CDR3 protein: CATYDSGGDTGELFF
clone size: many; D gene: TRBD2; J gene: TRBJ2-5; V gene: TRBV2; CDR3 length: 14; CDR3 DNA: TGTGCCAGCCTCAGGCGGGAGAACGGAGAGACCCAGTACTTC; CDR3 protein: CASLRRENGETQYF
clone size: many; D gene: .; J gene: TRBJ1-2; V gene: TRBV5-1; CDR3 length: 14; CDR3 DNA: TGCGCCAGCAGCTCACCGGACGGCAGCTATGGCTACACCTTC; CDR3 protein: CASSSPDGSYGYTF
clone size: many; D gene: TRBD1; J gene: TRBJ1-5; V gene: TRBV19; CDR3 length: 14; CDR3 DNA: TGTGCCAGCGTTGGACAGGGGCGGAGGCAGCCCCAGCATTTT; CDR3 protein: CASVGQGRRQPQHF
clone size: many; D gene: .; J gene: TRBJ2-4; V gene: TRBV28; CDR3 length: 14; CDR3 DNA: TGTGCCAGCAGTCCCCCCCTAGCCAAAAACATTCAGTACTTC; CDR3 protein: CASSPPLAKNIQYF
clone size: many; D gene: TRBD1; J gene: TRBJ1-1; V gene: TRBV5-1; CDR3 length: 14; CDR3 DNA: TGCGCCAGCAGCCCGGACAGGGGGGTCACTGAAGCTTTCTTT; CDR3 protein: CASSPDRGVTEAFF
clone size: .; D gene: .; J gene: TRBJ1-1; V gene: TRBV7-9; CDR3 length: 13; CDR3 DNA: TGTGCCAGCAGCCGTATGAGGGGGAAGGGTGCTTTCTTT; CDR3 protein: CASSRMRGKGAFF
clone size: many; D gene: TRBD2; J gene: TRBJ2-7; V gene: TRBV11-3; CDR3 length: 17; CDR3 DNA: TGTGCCAGCAGCTTAGCGGGAGGGCCCCTTGAGGCCTACGAGCAGTACTTC; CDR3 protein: CASSLAGGPLEAYEQYF
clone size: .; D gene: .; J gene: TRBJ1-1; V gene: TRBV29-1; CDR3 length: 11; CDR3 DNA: TGCAGCGTTGCCGTAGTAGGCGAAGCTTTCTTT; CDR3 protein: CSVAVVGEAFF
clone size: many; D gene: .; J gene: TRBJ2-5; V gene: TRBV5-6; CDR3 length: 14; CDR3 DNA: TGTGCCAGCAGGTTTTACCGGGAGTGGGAGACCCAGTACTTC; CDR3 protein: CASRFYREWETQYF
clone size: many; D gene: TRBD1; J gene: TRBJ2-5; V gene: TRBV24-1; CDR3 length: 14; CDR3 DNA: TGTGCCACCAGTAATCCAGGGACAGGGGAGACCCAGTACTTC; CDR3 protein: CATSNPGTGETQYF
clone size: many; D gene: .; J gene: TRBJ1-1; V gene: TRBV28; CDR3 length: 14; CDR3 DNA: TGTGCCAGCAGTTTAAGGTGGGAGAACACTGAAGCTTTCTTT; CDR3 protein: CASSLRWENTEAFF
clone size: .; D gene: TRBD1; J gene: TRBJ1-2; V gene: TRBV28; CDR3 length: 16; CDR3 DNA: TGTGTCAGCAGTGCGGGACAGGACCCTGTGAACTATGGCTACACCTTC; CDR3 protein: CVSSAGQDPVNYGYTF
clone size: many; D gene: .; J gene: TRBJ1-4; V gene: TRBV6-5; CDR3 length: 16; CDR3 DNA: TGTGCCAGCAGTTACTCAGGGCATGAGGAGAATGAAAAACTGTTTTTT; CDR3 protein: CASSYSGHEENEKLFF
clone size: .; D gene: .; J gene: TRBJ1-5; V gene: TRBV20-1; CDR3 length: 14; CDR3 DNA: TGCGGTGCTAGAGCCGGCCGAATAGGTCAGCCCCAGCATTTT; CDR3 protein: CGARAGRIGQPQHF
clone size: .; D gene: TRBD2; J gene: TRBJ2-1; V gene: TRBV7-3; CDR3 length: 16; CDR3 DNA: TGTGCCAGCAGCTTAAGCTCTAGCGGGAGTTCAGATGAGCAGTTCTTC; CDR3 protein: CASSLSSSGSSDEQFF
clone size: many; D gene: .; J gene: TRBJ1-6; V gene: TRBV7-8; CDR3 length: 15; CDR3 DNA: TGTGCCAGCAGCCACCGGGGGATCCCCCTCTCACCCCTCCACTTT; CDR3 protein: CASSHRGIPLSPLHF
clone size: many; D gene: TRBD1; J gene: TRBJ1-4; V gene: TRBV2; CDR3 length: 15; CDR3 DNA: TGTGCCAGTAACCGACAGGGCGGAGCTAATGAAAAACTGTTTTTT; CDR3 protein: CASNRQGGANEKLFF
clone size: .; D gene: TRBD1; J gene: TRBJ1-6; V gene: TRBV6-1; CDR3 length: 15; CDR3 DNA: TGTGCCAGCAGGTCCGGACAGGGACCCTCTTCACCCCTCCACTTT; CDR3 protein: CASRSGQGPSSPLHF
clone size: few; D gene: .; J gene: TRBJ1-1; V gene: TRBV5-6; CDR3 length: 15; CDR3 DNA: TGTGCCAGCAGCTTGGGGGTTTACATGAACACTGAAGCTTTCTTT; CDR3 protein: CASSLGVYMNTEAFF
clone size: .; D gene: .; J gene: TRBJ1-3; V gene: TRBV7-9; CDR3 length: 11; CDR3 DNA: TGTGCCAGCGGAGAGGTCAACACCATATATTTT; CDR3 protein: CASGEVNTIYF
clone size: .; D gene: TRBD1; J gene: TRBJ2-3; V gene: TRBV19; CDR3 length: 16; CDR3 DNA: TGTGCCAGTAGTAAGGGGACAGCCTTGGATGTAGATACGCAGTATTTT; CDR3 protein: CASSKGTALDVDTQYF
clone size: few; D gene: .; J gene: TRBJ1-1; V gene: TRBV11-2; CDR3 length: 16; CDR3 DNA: TGTGCCAGCAGTTCGGGTTTAAGATGGGTGAACACTGAAGCTTTCTTT; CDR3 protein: CASSSGLRWVNTEAFF
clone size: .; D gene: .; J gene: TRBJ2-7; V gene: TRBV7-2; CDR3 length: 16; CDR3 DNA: TGTGCCAGCAGCTTAGATACTAGCACCCCAGCCTACGAGCAGTACTTC; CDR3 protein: CASSLDTSTPAYEQYF
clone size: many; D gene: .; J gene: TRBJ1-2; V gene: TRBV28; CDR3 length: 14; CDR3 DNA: TGTGCCAGCAGTTCGATAGGACGGGGCTATGGCTACACCTTC; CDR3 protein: CASSSIGRGYGYTF
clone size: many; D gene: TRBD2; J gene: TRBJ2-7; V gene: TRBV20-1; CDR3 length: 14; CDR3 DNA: TGCAGTGCCCCCTCGGGCGGGAGTAACAACGAGCAGTACTTC; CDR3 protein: CSAPSGGSNNEQYF
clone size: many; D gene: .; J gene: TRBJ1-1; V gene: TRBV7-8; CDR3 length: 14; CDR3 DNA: TGTGCCAGCAGCTTAGATTCAGGGTTCACTGAAGCTTTCTTT; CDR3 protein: CASSLDSGFTEAFF
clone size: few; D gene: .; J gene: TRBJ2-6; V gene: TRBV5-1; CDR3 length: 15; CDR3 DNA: TGCGCCAGCAGCGTGACAGCCTCTGGGGCCAACGTCCTGACTTTC; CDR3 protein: CASSVTASGANVLTF
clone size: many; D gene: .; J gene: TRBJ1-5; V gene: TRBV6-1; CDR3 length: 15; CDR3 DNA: TGTGCCAGCAGAGTGGACAGCCGTGGCAATCAGCCCCAGCATTTT; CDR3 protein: CASRVDSRGNQPQHF
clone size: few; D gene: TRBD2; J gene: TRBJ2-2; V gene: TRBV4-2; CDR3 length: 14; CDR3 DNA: TGTGCCAGCAGCCATGCGGGAGGGCCCGGGGAGCTGTTTTTT; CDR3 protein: CASSHAGGPGELFF
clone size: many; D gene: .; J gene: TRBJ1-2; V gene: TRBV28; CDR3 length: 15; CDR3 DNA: TGTGCCAGCAGTTCCGACGGGGGAAGGAACTATGGCTACACCTTC; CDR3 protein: CASSSDGGRNYGYTF
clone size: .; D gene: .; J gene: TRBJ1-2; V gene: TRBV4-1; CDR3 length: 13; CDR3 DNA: TGCGCCAGCAGCCAAGCCCAGAACTATGGCTACACCTTC; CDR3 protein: CASSQAQNYGYTF
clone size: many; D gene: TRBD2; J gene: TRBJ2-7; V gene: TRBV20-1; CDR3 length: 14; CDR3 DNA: TGCAGTGCAACTACTAGCGGGAGGATGGACGAGCAGTACTTC; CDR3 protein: CSATTSGRMDEQYF
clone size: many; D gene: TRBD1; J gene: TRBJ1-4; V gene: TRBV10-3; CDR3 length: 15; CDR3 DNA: TGTGCCATCAGTGACTCCGGGACAGGGGGGGAAAAACTGTTTTTT; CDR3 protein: CAISDSGTGGEKLFF
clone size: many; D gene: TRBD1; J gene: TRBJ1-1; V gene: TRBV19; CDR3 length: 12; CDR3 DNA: TGTGCCAGTAGCCAAACAGGGGATGAAGCTTTCTTT; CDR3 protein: CASSQTGDEAFF